The clone carrying this TCR beta chain was observed a few times. Its antigen remains unknown. Germline loops: CDR1 SGHNT, CDR2 YYREEE (reference sequence). V trimming: 5 bases; J trimming: 4 bases; junction bases outside the gene matches: 7. The CDR3 loop spans 15 amino acids. Tagging with unique molecular identifiers was applied to individual cDNA molecules. A single record per CDR3 protein comes from TCRdb applying MiXCR to the 5' RACE reads. The sample has tens of thousands of distinct CDR3 sequences, under 7.5% seen once. This sample stems from a study of early T cells in non-severe SARS-CoV-2 infection. Study context: RNA in bulk from unsorted whole blood was sequenced, and chains were unpaired.

Study-level points and caveats: Matches to VDJdb favored anti-spike CD8 responses and missed private and CD4 specificities.

The TCR originated in an adult who was a healthcare worker with PCR-confirmed SARS-CoV-2 infection or an uninfected control (not recorded which). Sequencing was performed on whole blood, taken at baseline. The chain carries TRBV5-4 and TRBJ2-1; TRBD2 matches at 9 bases. DNA of the CDR3: TGTGCCAGCAGTTTAGCGGGGGCTCCTTACAATGAGCAGTTCTTC. Protein sequence: CASSLAGAPYNEQFF.